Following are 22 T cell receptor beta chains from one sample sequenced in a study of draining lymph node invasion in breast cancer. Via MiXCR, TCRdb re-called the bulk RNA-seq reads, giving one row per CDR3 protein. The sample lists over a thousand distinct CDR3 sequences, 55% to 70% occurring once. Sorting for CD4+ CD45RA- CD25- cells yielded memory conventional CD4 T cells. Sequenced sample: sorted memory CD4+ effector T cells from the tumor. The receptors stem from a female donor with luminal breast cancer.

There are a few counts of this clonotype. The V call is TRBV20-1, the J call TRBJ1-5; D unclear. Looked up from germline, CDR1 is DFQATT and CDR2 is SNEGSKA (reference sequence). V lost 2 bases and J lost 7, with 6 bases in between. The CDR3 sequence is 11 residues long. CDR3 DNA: TGCAGTGCTAGATCGAGCCAGCCCCAGCATTTT. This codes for CSARSSQPQHF.

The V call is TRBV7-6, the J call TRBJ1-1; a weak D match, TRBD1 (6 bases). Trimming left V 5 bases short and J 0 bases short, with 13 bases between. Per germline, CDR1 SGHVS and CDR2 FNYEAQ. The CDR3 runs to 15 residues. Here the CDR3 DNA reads TGTGCCAGCAGCCCGCGGACAGCTATGAACACTGAAGCTTTCTTT. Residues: CASSPRTAMNTEAFF. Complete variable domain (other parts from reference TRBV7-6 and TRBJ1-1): GAGVSQSPRYKVTKRGQDVALRCDPISGHVSLYWYRQALGQGPEFLTYFNYEAQQDKSGLPNDRFSAERPEGSISTLTIQRTEQRDSAMYRCASSPRTAMNTEAFFGQGTRLTVV.

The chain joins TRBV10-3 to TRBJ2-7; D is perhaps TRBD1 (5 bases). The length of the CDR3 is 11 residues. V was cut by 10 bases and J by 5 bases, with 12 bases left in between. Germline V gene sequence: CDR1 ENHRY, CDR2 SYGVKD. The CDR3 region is CATRQINEQYV. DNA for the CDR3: TGTGCCACCCGACAGATCAACGAGCAGTACGTC.

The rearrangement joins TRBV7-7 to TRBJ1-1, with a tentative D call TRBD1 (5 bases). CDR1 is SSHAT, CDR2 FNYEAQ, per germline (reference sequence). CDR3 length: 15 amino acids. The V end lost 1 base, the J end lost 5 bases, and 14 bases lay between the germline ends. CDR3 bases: TGTGCCAGCAGCTTAGGCCGGGGGACGACGACTGAAGCTTTCTTT. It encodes CASSLGRGTTTEAFF. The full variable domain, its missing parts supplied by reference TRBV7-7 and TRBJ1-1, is GAGVSQSPRYKVTKRGQDVTLRCDPISSHATLYWYQQALGQGPEFLTYFNYEAQPDKSGLPSDRFSAERPEGSISTLTIQRTEQRDSAMYRCASSLGRGTTTEAFFGQGTRLTVV.

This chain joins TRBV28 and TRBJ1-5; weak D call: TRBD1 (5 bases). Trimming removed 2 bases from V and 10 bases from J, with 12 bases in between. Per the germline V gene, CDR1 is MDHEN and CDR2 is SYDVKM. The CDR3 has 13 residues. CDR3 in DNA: TGTGCCAGCAGTTTAACTTGGGGCAATCCCCAGCATTTT. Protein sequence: CASSLTWGNPQHF.

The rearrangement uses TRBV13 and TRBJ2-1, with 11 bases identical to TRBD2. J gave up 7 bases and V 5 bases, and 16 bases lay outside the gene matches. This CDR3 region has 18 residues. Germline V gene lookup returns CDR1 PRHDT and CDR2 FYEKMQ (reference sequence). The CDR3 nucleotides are TGTGCCAGCAGCCTCCAACCGGCTCTAGCGGGGGGTCAGAATGAGCAGTTCTTC. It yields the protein CASSLQPALAGGQNEQFF.

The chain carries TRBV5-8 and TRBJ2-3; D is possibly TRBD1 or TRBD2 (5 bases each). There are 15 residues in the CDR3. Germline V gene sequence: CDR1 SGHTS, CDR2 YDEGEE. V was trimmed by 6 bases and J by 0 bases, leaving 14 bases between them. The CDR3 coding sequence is TGTGCCAGCACCGAGGGGCAGGGAAGCACAGATACGCAGTATTTT. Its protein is CASTEGQGSTDTQYF.

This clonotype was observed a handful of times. Here the CDR3 DNA reads TGTGCCATCAGTGAGGTAGCGGGGGGCCAGAACCAAGAGACCCAGTACTTC. Translated, it gives CAISEVAGGQNQETQYF. The chain links TRBV10-3 to TRBJ2-5, with 10 bases aligning to TRBD2. CDR1 and CDR2 from the germline V gene are ENHRY and SYGVKD. With 2 bases clipped from V and 0 bases from J, the junction kept 6 bases outside the gene matches. This CDR3 region has 17 residues.

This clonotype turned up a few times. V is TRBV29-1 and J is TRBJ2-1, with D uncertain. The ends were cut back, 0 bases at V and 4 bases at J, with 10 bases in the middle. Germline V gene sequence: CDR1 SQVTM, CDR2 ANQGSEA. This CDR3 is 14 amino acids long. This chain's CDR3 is CSVEEKKGYNEQFF. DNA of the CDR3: TGCAGCGTTGAAGAGAAAAAGGGATACAATGAGCAGTTCTTC.

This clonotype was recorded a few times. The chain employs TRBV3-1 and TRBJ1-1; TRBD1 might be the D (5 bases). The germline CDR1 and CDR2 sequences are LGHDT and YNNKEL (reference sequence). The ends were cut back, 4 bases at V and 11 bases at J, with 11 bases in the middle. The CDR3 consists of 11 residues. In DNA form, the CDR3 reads TGTGCCAGCAGCCTCGGGGGGTTGGCTTTCTTT. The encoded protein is CASSLGGLAFF.

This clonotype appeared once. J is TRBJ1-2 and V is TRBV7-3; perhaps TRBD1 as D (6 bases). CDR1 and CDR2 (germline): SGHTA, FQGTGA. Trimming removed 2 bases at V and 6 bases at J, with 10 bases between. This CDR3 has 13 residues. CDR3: CASSLGRGDGYTF. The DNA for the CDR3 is TGTGCCAGCAGCTTAGGCAGGGGCGATGGCTACACCTTC.

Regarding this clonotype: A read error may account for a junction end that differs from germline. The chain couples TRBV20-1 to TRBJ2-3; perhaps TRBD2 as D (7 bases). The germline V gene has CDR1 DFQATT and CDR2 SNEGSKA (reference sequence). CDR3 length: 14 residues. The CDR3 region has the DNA TGCAGCGCTAGAGGGCGGGGGCACACAGATACGCAGTATTTT. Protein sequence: CSARGRGHTDTQYF.

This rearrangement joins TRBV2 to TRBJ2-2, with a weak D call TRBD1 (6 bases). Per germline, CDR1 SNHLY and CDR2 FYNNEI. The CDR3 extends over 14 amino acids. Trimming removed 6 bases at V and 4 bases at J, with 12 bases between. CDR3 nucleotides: TGTGCCAGCAGGGGGGCAGGTGCCACCGGGGAGCTGTTTTTT. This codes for CASRGAGATGELFF. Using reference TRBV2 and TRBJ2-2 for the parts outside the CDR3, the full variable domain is EPEVTQTPSHQVTQMGQEVILRCVPISNHLYFYWYRQILGQKVEFLVSFYNNEISEKSEIFDDQFSVERPDGSNFTLKIRSTKLEDSAMYFCASRGAGATGELFFGEGSRLTVL.

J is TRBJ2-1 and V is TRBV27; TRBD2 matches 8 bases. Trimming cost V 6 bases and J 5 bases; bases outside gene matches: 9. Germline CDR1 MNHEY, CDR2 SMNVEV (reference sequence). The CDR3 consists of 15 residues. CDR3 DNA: TGTGCCAGCAGCCGGGGTCTAGCGGGCCACAATGAGCAGTTCTTC. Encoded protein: CASSRGLAGHNEQFF.

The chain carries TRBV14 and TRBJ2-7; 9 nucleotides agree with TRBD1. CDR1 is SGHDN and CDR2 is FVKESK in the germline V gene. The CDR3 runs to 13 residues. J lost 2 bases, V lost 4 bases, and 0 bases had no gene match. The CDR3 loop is CASSRTGAYEQYF. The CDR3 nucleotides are TGTGCCAGCAGCCGGACAGGGGCCTACGAGCAGTACTTC.

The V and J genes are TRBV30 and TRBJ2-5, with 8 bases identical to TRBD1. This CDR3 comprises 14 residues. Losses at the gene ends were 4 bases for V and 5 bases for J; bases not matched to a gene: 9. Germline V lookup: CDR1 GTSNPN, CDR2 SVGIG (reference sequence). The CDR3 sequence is CAWNQDRVAETQYF. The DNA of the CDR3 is TGTGCCTGGAACCAGGACAGGGTGGCCGAGACCCAGTACTTC. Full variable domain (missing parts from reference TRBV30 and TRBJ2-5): SQTIHQWPATLVQPVGSPLSLECTVEGTSNPNLYWYRQAAGRGLQLLFYSVGIGQISSEVPQNLSASRPQDRQFILSSKKLLLSDSGFYLCAWNQDRVAETQYFGPGTRLLVL.

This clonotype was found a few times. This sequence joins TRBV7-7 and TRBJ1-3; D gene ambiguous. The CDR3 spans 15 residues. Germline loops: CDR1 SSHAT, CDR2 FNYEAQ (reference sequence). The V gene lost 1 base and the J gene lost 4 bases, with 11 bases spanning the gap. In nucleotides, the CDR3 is TGTGCCAGCAGCTTAGGGCCGGGGTCAGGAAACACCATATATTTT. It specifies CASSLGPGSGNTIYF.

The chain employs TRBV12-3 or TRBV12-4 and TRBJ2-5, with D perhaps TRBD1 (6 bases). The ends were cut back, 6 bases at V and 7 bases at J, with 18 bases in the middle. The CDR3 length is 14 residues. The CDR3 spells CASSLLGDMSTQYF. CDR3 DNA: TGTGCCAGCAGCCTCTTAGGGGACATGTCGACCCAGTACTTC.

CDR3 coding DNA: TGCGCCAGCAGCTTGACTGGCAGCACCCAAGAGACCCAGTACTTC. This sequence encodes CASSLTGSTQETQYF. This chain uses TRBV5-1 with TRBJ2-5, with unresolved D. CDR3 length: 15 residues. V was clipped by 1 base and J by 1 base, with 11 bases between them. Germline V gene sequence: CDR1 SGHRS, CDR2 YFSETQ.

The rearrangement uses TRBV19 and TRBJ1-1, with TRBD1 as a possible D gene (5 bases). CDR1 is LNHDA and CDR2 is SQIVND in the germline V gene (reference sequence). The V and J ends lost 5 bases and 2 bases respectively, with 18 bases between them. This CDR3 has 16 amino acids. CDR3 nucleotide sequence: TGTGCCAGTAGTTTCGTTCGGGGGGGTACCAACACTGAAGCTTTCTTT. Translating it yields CASSFVRGGTNTEAFF.

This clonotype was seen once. CDR3 bases: TGTGCCAGCAGTTGGGGTCTAGGGCGGAACACTGAAGCTTTCTTT. Its protein is CASSWGLGRNTEAFF. The chain is built from TRBV6-2 or TRBV6-3 and TRBJ1-1, with no clear D. CDR1 MNHEY and CDR2 SVGEGT come from the germline V gene. The V end was cut by 4 bases, the J end by 1 base, with 13 bases between. This CDR3 has 15 amino acids.

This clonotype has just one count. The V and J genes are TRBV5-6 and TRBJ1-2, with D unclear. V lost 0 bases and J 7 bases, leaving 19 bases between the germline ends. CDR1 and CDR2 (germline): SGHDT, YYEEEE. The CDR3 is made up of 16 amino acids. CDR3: CASSLVSSEEIGGYTF. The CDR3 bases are TGTGCCAGCAGCTTGGTGTCTTCGGAAGAAATAGGTGGCTACACCTTC.